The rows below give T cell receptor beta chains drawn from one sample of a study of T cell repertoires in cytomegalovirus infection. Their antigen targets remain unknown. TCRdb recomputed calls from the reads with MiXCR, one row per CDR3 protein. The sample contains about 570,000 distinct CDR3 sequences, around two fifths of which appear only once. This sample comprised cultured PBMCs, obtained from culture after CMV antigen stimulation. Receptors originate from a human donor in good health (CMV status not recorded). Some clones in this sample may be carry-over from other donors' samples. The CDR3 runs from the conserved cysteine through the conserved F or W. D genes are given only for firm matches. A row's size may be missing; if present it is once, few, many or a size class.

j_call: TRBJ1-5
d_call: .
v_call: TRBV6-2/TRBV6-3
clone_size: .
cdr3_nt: TGTGCCAGCAGGACCACCGAGACTTTGTTCCAGCCCCAGCATTTT
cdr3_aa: CASRTTETLFQPQHF

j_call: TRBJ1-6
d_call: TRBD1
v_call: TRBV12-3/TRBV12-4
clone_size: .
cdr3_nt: TGTGCCAGCAGTACCTGGGACAGGGCGTCACCCCTCCACTTT
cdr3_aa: CASSTWDRASPLHF

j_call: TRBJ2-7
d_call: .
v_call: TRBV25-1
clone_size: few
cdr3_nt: TGTGCCAGCAGTGAATATTTGGGGGCTTCCTACGAGCAGTACTTC
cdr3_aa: CASSEYLGASYEQYF

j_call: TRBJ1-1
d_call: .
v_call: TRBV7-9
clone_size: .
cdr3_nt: TGTGCCAGCAGCGCTAGGTTTACGAACACTGAAGCTTTCTTT
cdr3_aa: CASSARFTNTEAFF

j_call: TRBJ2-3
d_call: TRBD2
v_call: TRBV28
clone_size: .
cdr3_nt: TGTGCCAGACGGGGGGTCAGCACAGATACGCAGTATTTT
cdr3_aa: CARRGVSTDTQYF

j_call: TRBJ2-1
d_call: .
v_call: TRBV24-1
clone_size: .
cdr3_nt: TGTGCCACCAGTGTCTCGGACAGCAATGAGCAGTTCTTC
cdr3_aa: CATSVSDSNEQFF

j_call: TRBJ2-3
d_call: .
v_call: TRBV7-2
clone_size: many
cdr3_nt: TGTGCCAGCAGCCTTAGGCCTGCGGGGTTCTTCACAGATACGCAGTATTTT
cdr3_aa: CASSLRPAGFFTDTQYF

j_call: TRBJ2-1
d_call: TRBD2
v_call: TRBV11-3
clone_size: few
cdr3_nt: TGTGCCAGCAGCGCGCTCAGCGGGGGGGCCGGTGAGCAGTTCTTC
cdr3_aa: CASSALSGGAGEQFF

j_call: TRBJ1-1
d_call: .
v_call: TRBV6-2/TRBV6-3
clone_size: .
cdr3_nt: TGTGCCAGCAGATGGACAGCCATGAACACTGAAGCTTTCTTT
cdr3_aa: CASRWTAMNTEAFF

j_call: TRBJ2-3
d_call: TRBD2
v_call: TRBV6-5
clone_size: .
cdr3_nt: TGTGCCAGCAGTTACTCCTCCTCGAGCGGGATCGGTTGGAGCACAGATACGCAGTATTTT
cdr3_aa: CASSYSSSSGIGWSTDTQYF

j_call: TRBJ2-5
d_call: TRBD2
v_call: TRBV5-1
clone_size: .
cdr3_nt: TGCGCCAGCAGCTTGGTAGGACTAGCGGGGGGGCCGGACCAAGAGACCCAGTACTTC
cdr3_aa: CASSLVGLAGGPDQETQYF

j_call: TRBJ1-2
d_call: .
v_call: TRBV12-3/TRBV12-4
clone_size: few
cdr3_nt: TGTGCCAGCGCCCACGTGGGGGAGGGCGACTATGGCTACACCTTC
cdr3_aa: CASAHVGEGDYGYTF

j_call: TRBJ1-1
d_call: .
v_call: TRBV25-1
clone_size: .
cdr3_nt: TGTGCCAGCAGTGAACCCCCGGGGGCTTTCTTT
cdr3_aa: CASSEPPGAFF

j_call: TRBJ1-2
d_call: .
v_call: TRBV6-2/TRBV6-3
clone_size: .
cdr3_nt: TGTGCCAGCAGTTGGAGAAGTGGAAACTTAAACTATGGCTACACCTTC
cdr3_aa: CASSWRSGNLNYGYTF

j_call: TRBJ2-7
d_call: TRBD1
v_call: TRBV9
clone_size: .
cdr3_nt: TGTGCCAGCAGCGTAGGAATCAAGGGGGCCCGTCTACCTTACGAGCAGTACTTC
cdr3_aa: CASSVGIKGARLPYEQYF

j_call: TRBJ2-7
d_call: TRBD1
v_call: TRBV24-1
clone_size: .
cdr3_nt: TGTGCCACCAGTGCCATGACAGGGGGCAGGTACGAGCAGTACTTC
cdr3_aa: CATSAMTGGRYEQYF

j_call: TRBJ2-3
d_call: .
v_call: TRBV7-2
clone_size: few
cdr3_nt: TGTGCCAGCAGCCAAGAACAGAGGGATACGCAGTATTTT
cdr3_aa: CASSQEQRDTQYF

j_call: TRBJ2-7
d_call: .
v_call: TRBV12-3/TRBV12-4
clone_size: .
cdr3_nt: TGTGCCAGCAAACGTGACGGACCCTACGAGCAGTACTTC
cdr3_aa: CASKRDGPYEQYF

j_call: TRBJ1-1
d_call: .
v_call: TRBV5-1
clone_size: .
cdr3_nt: TGCGCCAGCAGCCCGCCGAGGGGCTCGGACACTGAAGCTTTCTTT
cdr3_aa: CASSPPRGSDTEAFF

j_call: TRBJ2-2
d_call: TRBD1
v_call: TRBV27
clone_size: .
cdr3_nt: TGTGCCAGCTACGGACAGGGTGGCGGGGAGCTGTTTTTT
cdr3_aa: CASYGQGGGELFF

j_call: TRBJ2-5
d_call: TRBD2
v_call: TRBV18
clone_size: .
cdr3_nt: TGTGCCAGCTCACCACGCGCCGGTTCGGGAGGAGAGACCCAGTACTTC
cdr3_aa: CASSPRAGSGGETQYF

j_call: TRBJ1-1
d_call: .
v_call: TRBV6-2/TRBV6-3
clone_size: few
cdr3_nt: TGTGCCAGCAGTTACGGGTGGGGCACTGAAGCTTTCTTT
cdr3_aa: CASSYGWGTEAFF

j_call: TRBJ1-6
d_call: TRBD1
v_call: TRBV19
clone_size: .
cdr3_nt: TGTGCCAGTAGTATCGACAGGGGACGGTATAATTCACCCCTCCACTTT
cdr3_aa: CASSIDRGRYNSPLHF

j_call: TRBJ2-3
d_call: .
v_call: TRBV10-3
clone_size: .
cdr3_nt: TGTGCCATCACGGGCGGAGCCACAGATACGCAGTATTTT
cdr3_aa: CAITGGATDTQYF

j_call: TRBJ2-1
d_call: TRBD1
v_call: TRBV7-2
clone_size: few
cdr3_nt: TGTGCCAGCAGCCGGGGACAGGCATGGGCCAATGAGCAGTTCTTC
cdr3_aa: CASSRGQAWANEQFF

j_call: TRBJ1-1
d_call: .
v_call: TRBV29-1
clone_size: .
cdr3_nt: TGCAGCGTTTCCCCCGGAGTTTTGAACACTGAAGCTTTCTTT
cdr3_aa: CSVSPGVLNTEAFF

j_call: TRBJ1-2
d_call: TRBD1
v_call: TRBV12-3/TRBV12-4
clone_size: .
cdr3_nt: TGTGCCAGCACTTTGACAGGGGGGGATGGCTACACCTTC
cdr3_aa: CASTLTGGDGYTF

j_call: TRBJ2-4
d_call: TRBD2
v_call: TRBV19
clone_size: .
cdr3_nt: TGTGCCAGTAACCCCGGGACTATAAAAAACATTCAGTACTTC
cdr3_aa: CASNPGTIKNIQYF

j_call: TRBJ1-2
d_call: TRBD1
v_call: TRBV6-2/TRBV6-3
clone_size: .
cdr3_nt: TGTGCCAGCAGTTACTTGTTGGGACAGGGAGAACGATATGGCTACACCTTC
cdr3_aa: CASSYLLGQGERYGYTF